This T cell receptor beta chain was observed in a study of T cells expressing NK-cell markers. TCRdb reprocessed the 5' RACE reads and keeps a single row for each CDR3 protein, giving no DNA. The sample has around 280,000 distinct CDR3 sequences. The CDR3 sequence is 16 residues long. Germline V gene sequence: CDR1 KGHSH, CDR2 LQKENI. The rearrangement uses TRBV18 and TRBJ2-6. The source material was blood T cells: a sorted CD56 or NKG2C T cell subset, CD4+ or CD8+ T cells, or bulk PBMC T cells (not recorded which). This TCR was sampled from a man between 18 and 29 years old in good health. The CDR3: CASSPTVGSGANVLTF.